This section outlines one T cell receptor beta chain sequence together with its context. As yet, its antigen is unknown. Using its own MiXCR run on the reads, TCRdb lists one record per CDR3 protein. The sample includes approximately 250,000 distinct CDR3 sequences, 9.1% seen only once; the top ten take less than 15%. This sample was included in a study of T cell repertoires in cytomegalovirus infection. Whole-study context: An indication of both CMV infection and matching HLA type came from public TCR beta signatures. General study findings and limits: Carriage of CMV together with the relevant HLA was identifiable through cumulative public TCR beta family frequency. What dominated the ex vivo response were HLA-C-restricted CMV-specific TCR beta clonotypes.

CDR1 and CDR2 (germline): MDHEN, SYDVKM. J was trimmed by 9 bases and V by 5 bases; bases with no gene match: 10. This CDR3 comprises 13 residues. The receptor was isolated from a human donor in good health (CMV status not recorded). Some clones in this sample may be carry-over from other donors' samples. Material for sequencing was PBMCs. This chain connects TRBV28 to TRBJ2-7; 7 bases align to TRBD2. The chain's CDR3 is CASSPPPPGGQYF. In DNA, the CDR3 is TGTGCCAGCAGTCCCCCCCCCCCGGGAGGGCAGTACTTC.